This TCR beta chain was identified during a study of blood T cell repertoires in COVID-19. Study in general: Both acute and convalescent COVID-19 samples were obtained from the United States, Italy and Spain. In each case, the material was cDNA or gDNA derived from T cells, B-cell-depleted T cells, or PBMCs.

This clone showed up just once. The CDR3 length is 14 residues. Germline V gene sequence: CDR1 LNHDA, CDR2 SQIVND (reference sequence). Trimming cost V 5 bases and J 0 bases; bases outside gene matches: 4. Participants had their cohort set by participant-reported clinical history. Measured with immunoSEQ multiplex PCR; TCRdb has only the in-frame clones, and not every one. This table holds 130,000 to 150,000 clones, 80% to 90% found once. V is TRBV19 and J is TRBJ2-7, with TRBD1 matching over 7 bases. The receptor was derived from a man between 60 and 75 years old who had recovered from COVID-19. The source material was PBMCs or T cells enriched from blood (not recorded which). The CDR3 protein is CASSRDSSSYEQYF. The CDR3 nucleotides are TGTGCCAGTAGTCGGGACAGCAGCTCCTACGAGCAGTACTTC. Complete variable domain (other parts from reference TRBV19 and TRBJ2-7): DGGITQSPKYLFRKEGQNVTLSCEQNLNHDAMYWYRQDPGQGLRLIYYSQIVNDFQKGDIAEGYSVSREKKESFPLTVTSAQKNPTAFYLCASSRDSSSYEQYFGPGTRLTVT.